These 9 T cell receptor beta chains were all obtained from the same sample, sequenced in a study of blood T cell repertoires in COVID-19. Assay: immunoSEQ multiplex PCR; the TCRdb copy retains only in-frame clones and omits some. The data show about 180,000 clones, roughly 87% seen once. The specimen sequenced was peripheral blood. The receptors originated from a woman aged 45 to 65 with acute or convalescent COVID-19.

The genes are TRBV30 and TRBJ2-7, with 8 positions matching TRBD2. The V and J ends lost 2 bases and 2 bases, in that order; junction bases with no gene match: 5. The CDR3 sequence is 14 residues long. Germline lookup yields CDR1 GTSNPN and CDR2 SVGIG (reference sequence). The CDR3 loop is CAWSRVAGTYEQYF. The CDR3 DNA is TGTGCCTGGAGTAGGGTAGCGGGGACCTACGAGCAGTACTTC.

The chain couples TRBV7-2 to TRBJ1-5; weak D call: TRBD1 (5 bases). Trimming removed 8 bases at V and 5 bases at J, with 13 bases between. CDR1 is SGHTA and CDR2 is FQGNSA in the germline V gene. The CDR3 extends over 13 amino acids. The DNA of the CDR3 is TGTGCCAGCGCACAGGCTACTTATCAGCCCCAGCATTTT. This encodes CASAQATYQPQHF.

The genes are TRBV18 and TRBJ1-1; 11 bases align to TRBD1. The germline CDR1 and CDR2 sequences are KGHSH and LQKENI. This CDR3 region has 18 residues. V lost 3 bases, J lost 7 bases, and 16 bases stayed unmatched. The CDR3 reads CASSPGQGANTGYLEAFF. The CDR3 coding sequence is TGTGCCAGCTCACCTGGACAGGGGGCGAACACTGGGTATCTTGAAGCTTTCTTT.

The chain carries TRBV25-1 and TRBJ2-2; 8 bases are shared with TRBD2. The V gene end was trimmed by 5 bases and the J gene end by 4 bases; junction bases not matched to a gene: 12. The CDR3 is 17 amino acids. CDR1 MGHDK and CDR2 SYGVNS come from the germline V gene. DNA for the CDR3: TGTGCCAGCAGTCTTAACTGGGGGGCGGGAGGCACCGGGGAGCTGTTTTTT. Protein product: CASSLNWGAGGTGELFF.

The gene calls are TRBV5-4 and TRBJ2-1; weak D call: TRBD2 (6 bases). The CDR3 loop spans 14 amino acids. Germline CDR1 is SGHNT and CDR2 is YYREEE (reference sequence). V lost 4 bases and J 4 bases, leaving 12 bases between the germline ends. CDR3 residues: CASSLTSSYNEQFF. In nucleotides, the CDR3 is TGTGCCAGCAGCCTGACTAGTTCGTACAATGAGCAGTTCTTC.

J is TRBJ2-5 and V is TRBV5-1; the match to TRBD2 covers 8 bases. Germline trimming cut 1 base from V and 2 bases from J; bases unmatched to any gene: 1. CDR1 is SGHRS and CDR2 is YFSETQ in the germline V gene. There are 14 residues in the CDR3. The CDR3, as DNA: TGCGCCAGCAGCTTGCCGGGGGGGCAAGAGACCCAGTACTTC. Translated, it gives CASSLPGGQETQYF.

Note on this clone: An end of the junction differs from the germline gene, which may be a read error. CDR3 sequence: CTSSLNGEELGYTQYF. The CDR3 DNA sequence: TGTACCAGCAGCCTCAACGGGGAGGAGCTGGGTTATACGCAGTATTTT. V is TRBV3-1 (or the pseudogene TRBV3-2) and J is TRBJ2-3, with a possible D match to TRBD2 (6 bases). From germline, CDR1 is LGHDT and CDR2 YNNKEL (reference sequence). This CDR3 comprises 16 residues.

The CDR3 DNA reads as TGTGCCACCAGTGAGTCAGGGGGCGAGGTTAATGGCTACACCTTC. This encodes CATSESGGEVNGYTF. The genes are TRBV24-1 and TRBJ1-2; 8 positions match TRBD1. In germline, CDR1 is KGHDR, CDR2 SFDVKD. The CDR3 contains 15 residues. V lost 4 bases and J lost 6; bases outside the gene matches: 9.

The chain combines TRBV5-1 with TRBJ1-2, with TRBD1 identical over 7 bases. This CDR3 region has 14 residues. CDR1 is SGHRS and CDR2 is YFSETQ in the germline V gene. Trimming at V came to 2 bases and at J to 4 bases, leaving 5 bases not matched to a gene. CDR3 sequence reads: CASSFTGVGYGYTF. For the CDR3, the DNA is TGCGCCAGCAGCTTTACAGGGGTAGGCTATGGCTACACCTTC.